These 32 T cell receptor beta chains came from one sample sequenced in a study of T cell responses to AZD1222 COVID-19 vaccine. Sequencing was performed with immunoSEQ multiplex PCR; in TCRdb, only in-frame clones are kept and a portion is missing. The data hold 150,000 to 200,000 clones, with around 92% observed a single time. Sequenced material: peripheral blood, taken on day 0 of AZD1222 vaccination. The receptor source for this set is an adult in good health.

The CDR3 loop reads CASSYSWGMAEAFF. The CDR3 coding sequence is TGTGCCAGCAGTTACTCGTGGGGTATGGCTGAAGCTTTCTTT. The chain links TRBV6-5 to TRBJ1-1; D is unresolved. The CDR3 is 14 residues long. V shed 0 bases and J shed 6 bases, with 11 bases lying between them. Germline CDR1 and CDR2: MNHEY and SVGAGI.

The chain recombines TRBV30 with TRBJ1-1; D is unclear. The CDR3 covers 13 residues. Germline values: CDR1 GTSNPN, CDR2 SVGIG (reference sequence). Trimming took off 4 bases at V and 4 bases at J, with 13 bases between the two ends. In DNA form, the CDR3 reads TGTGCCTGGAATTCGCCCCGGGTCACTGAAGCTTTCTTT. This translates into CAWNSPRVTEAFF.

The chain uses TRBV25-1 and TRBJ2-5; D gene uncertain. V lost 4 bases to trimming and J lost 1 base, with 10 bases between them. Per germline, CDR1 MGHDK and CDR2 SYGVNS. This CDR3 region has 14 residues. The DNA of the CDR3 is TGTGCCAGCAGTGCCGTAGGGCCCCAAGAGACCCAGTACTTC. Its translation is CASSAVGPQETQYF.

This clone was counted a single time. CDR3 protein: CASSDPRTSQGRETQYF. The CDR3 nucleotides are TGTGCCAGCAGTGACCCTAGGACTAGTCAGGGGAGAGAGACCCAGTACTTC. The chain joins TRBV6-1 to TRBJ2-5; possible D gene TRBD2, 7 bases. Germline CDR1 MNHNS, CDR2 SASEGT. This CDR3 has 17 amino acids. Trimming left V 3 bases short and J 4 bases short, with 21 bases between.

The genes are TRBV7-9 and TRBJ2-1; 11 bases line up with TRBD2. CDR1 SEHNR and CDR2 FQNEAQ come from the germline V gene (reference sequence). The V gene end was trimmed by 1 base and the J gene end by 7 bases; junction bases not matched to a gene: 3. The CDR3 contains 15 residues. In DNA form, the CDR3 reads TGTGCCAGCAGCTTAGTGGGGACTAGCGGAAATGAGCAGTTCTTC. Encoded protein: CASSLVGTSGNEQFF.

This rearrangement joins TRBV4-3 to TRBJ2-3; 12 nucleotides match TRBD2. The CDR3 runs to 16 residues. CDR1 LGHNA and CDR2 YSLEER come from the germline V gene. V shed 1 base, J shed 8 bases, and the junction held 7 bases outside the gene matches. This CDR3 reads CASSQGLAGVSGTQYF. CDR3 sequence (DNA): TGCGCCAGCAGCCAAGGACTAGCGGGGGTATCGGGTACGCAGTATTTT.

The CDR3 DNA reads as TGTGCCAGCAGGGAAAAGGGGGCCCTGGTACAAGAGACCCAGTACTTC. This translates into CASREKGALVQETQYF. The chain is built from TRBV2 and TRBJ2-5, with 7 bases fitting TRBD1. The CDR3 contains 16 residues. Germline CDR1 reads SNHLY; CDR2 reads FYNNEI. Losses at the gene ends were 6 bases for V and 2 bases for J; bases not matched to a gene: 12.

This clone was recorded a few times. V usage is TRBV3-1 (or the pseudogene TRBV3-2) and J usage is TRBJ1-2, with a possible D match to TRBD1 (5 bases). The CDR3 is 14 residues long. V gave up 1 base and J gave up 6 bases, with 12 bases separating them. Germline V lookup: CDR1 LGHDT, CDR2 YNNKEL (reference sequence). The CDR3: CASSQVAGSNGYTF. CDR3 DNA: TGTGCCAGCAGCCAAGTTGCAGGGTCGAATGGCTACACCTTC.

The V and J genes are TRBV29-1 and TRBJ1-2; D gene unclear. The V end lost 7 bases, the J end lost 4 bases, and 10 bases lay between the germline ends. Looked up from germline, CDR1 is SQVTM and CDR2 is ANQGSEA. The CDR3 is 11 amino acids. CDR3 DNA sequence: TGCAGCGCGGAGACGGGCTATGGCTACACCTTC. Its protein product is CSAETGYGYTF.

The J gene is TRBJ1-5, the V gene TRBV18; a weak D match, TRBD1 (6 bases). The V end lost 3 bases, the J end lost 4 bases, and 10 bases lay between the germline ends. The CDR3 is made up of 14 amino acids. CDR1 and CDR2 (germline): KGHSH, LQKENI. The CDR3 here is CASSPGTPNQPQHF. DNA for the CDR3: TGTGCCAGCTCACCTGGGACACCAAATCAGCCCCAGCATTTT.

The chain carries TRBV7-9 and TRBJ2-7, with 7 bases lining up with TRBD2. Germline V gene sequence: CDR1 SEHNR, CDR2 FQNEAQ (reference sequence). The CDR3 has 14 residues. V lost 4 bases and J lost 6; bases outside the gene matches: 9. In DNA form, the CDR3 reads TGTGCCAGCAGCTCGAGCGGGGATCCCTTCGAGCAGTACTTC. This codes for CASSSSGDPFEQYF.

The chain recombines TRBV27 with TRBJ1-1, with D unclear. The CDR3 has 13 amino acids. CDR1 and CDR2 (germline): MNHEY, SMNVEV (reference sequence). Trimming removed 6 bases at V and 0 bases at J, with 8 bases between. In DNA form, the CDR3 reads TGTGCCAGCAGCCTGACAATGAACACTGAAGCTTTCTTT. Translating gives CASSLTMNTEAFF.

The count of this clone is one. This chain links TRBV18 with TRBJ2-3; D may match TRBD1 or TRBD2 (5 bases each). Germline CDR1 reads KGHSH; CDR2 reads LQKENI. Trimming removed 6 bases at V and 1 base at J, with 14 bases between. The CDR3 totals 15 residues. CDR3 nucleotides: TGTGCCAGCTCCGGCCGGGACGGAGGCACAGATACGCAGTATTTT. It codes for CASSGRDGGTDTQYF.

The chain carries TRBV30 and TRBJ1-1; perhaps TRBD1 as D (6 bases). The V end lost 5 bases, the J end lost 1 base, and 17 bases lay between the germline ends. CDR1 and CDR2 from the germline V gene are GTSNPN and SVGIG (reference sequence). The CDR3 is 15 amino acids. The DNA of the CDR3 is TGTGCCTGGTCGTGGGGGGCCCCAGGGAACACTGAAGCTTTCTTT. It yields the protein CAWSWGAPGNTEAFF.

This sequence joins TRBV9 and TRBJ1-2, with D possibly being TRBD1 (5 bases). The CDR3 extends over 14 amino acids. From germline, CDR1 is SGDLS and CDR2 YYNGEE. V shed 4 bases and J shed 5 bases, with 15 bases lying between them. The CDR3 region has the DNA TGTGCCAGCAGCCCAGGGTTAAGGCTATATGGCTACACCTTC. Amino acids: CASSPGLRLYGYTF. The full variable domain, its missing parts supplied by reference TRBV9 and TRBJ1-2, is DSGVTQTPKHLITATGQRVTLRCSPRSGDLSVYWYQQSLDQGLQFLIQYYNGEERAKGNILERFSAQQFPDLHSELNLSSLELGDSALYFCASSPGLRLYGYTFGSGTRLTVV.

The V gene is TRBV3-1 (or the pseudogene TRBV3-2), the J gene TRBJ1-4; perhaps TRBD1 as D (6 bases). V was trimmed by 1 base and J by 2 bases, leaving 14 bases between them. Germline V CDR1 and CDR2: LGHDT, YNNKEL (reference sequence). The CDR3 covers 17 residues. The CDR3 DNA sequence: TGTGCCAGCAGCCAAGGGCGGCCAGGGGATACTAATGAAAAACTGTTTTTT. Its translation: CASSQGRPGDTNEKLFF.

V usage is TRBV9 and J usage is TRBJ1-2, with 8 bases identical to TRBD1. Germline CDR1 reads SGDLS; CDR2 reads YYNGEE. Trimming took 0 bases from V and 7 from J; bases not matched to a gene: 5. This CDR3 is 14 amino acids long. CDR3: CASSVGQGTGGYTF. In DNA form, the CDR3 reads TGTGCCAGCAGCGTAGGACAGGGGACGGGTGGCTACACCTTC.

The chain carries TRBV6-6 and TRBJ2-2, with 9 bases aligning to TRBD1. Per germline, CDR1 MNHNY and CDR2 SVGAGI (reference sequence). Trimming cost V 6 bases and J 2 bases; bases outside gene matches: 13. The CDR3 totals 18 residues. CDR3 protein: CASSRNRGQGLNTGELFF. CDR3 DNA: TGTGCCAGCAGCCGAAACCGGGGACAGGGATTAAACACCGGGGAGCTGTTTTTT.

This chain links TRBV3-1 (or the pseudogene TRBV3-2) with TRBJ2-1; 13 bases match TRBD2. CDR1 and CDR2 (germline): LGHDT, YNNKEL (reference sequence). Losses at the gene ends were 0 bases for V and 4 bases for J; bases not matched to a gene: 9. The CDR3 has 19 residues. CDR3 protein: CASSQDTRTSGSRYNEQFF. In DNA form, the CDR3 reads TGTGCCAGCAGCCAAGATACCCGGACTAGCGGGAGTCGGTACAATGAGCAGTTCTTC.

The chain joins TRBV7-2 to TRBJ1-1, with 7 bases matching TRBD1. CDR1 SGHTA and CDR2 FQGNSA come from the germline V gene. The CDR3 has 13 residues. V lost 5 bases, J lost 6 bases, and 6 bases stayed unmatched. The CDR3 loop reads CASSTVDRAEAFF. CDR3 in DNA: TGTGCCAGCAGCACGGTAGACAGGGCTGAAGCTTTCTTT.

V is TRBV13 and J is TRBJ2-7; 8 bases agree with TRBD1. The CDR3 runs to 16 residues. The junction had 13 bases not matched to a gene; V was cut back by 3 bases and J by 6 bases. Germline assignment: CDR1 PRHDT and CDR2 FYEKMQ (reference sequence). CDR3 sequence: CASSLLRRQGLGEQYF. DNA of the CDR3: TGTGCCAGCAGCTTGTTAAGGAGACAGGGGCTTGGCGAGCAGTACTTC.

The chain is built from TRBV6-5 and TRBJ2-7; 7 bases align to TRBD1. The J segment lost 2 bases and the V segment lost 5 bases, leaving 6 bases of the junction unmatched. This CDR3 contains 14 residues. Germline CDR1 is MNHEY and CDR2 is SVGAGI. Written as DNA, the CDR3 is TGTGCCAGCAGTCCGGGACAGTACCCCTACGAGCAGTACTTC. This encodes CASSPGQYPYEQYF.

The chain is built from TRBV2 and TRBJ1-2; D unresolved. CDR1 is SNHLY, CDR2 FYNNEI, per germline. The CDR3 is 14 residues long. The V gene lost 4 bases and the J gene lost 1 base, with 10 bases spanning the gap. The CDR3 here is CASSAIGYNYGYTF. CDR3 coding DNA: TGTGCCAGCAGTGCAATCGGGTATAACTATGGCTACACCTTC.

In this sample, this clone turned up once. CDR3 in amino acids: CASSPDSIKQYF. In nucleotides, the CDR3 is TGCGCCAGCAGCCCGGACAGCATCAAGCAGTACTTC. The chain employs TRBV5-1 and TRBJ2-7; D may be TRBD1 (6 bases). The germline CDR1 and CDR2 sequences are SGHRS and YFSETQ. V lost 4 bases and J lost 8, with 13 bases in between. The CDR3 runs 12 residues. Looking up the rest from reference TRBV5-1 and TRBJ2-7 gives the full variable domain: KAGVTQTPRYLIKTRGQQVTLSCSPISGHRSVSWYQQTPGQGLQFLFEYFSETQRNKGNFPGRFSGRQFSNSRSEMNVSTLELGDSALYLCASSPDSIKQYFGPGTRLTVT.

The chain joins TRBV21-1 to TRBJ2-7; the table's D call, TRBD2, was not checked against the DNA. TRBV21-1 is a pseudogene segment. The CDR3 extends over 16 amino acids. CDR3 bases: TGTGCCAGCAGCAAAGGACGAAGCGGGGGACCGAACGAGCAGTACTTC. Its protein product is CASSKGRSGGPNEQYF.

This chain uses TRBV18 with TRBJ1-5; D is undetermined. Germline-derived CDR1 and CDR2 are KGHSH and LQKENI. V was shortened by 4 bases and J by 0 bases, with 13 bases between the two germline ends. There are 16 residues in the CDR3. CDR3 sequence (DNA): TGTGCCAGCTCACTAACAACCCATTCTAGCAATCAGCCCCAGCATTTT. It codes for CASSLTTHSSNQPQHF.

Here the CDR3 reads CASSFSTFSYNEQFF. CDR3 nucleotide sequence: TGTGCCAGCAGCTTTTCTACCTTCTCCTACAATGAGCAGTTCTTC. The chain employs TRBV7-3 and TRBJ2-1; no clear D. Germline CDR1 is SGHTA and CDR2 is FQGTGA. V lost 3 bases to trimming and J lost 0 bases, with 9 bases between them. The CDR3 spans 15 residues.

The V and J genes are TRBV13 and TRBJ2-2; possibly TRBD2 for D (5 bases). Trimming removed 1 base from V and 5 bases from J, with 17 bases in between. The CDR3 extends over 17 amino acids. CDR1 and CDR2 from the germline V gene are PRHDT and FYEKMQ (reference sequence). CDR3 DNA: TGTGCCAGCAGCTTAGAGGCGAGGGATCGAGGAACCGGGGAGCTGTTTTTT. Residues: CASSLEARDRGTGELFF.

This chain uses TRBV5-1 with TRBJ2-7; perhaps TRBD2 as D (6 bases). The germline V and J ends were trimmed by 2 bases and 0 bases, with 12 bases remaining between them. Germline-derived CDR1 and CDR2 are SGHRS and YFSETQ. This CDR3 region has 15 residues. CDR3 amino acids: CASSFAGRGSYEQYF. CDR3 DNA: TGCGCCAGCAGCTTCGCCGGGCGGGGCTCCTACGAGCAGTACTTC.

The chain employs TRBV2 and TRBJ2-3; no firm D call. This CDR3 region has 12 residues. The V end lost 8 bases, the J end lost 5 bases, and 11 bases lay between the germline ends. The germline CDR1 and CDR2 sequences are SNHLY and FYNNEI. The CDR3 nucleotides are TGTGCCAGCCTTAGGAAAAAAGATACGCAGTATTTT. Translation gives CASLRKKDTQYF.

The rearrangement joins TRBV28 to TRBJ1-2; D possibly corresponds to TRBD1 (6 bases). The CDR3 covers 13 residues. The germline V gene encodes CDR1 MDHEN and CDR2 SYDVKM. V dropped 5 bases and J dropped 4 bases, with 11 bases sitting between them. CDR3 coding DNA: TGTGCCAGCAGTGAAACAGGGACCTATGGCTACACCTTC. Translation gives CASSETGTYGYTF.

DNA of the CDR3: TGCGCCAGCAGCTTGGCCGGAACGCAACCCTACGAGCAGTACTTC. It encodes CASSLAGTQPYEQYF. The rearrangement joins TRBV5-1 to TRBJ2-7; no clear D. Germline values: CDR1 SGHRS, CDR2 YFSETQ. Trimming shortened V by 0 bases and J by 2 bases, and 12 bases separated the two germline ends. CDR3 size: 15 residues. Drawing the rest from reference TRBV5-1 and TRBJ2-7, the complete variable domain is KAGVTQTPRYLIKTRGQQVTLSCSPISGHRSVSWYQQTPGQGLQFLFEYFSETQRNKGNFPGRFSGRQFSNSRSEMNVSTLELGDSALYLCASSLAGTQPYEQYFGPGTRLTVT.